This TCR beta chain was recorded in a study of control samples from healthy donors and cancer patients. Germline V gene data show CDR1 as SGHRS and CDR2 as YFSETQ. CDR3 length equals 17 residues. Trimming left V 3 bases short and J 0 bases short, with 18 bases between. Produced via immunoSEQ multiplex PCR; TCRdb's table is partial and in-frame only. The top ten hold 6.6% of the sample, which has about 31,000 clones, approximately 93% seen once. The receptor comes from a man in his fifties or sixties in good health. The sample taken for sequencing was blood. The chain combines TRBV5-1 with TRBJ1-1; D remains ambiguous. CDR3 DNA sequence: TGCGCCAGCAGCTGGACGGTCGGGGAGGCCATGAACACTGAAGCTTTCTTT. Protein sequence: CASSWTVGEAMNTEAFF. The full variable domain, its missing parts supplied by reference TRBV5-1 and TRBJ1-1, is KAGVTQTPRYLIKTRGQQVTLSCSPISGHRSVSWYQQTPGQGLQFLFEYFSETQRNKGNFPGRFSGRQFSNSRSEMNVSTLELGDSALYLCASSWTVGEAMNTEAFFGQGTRLTVV.